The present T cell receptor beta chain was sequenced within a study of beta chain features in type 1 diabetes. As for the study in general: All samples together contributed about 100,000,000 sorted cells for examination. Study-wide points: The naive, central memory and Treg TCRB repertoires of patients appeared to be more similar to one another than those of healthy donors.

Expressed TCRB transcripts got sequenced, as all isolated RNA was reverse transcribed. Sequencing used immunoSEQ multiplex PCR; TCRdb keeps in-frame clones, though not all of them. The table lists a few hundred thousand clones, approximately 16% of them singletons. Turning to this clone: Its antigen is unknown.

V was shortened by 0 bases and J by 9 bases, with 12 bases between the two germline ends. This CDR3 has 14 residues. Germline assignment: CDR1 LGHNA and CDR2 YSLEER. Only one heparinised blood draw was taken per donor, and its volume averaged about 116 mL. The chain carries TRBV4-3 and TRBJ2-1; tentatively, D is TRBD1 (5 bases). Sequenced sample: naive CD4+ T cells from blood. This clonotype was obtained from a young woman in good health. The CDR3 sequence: CASSQDRQGSEQFF. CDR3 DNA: TGCGCCAGCAGCCAAGATCGGCAGGGTTCTGAGCAGTTCTTC.